The entry that follows covers one T cell receptor beta chain sequence. This entry belongs to a study of shared clonotypes between healthy human individuals. The authors split each subset's genomic DNA evenly across several immunoSEQ plates. Using immunoSEQ multiplex PCR, the repertoire was profiled, and TCRdb retains in-frame clones only, with some absent. The sample lists roughly 500,000 clones, approximately 81% occurring once. Germline CDR1 and CDR2: SGHTA and FQGTGA. The ends were cut back, 5 bases at V and 3 bases at J, with 14 bases in the middle. This CDR3 is built from 16 residues. The TCR comes from a woman between 40 and 50 years old in good health. Some clones in this sample may be carry-over from other donors' samples. The chain links TRBV7-3 to TRBJ2-6; a possible D gene is TRBD1 (6 bases). The sample comprised PBMCs. CDR3 in DNA: TGTGCCAGCAGCCCTCCCTCAGGGGTTGGGGCCAACGTCCTGACTTTC. Encoded protein: CASSPPSGVGANVLTF.